This TCR beta chain emerged from a study of T cells in localized non-small cell lung cancer (dated by TCRdb to the early 2020s). With regard to the full study: Comparing tumors with uninvolved tumor-adjacent lungs, the study looked at the T cell repertoires of 200 to 250 patients with early-stage NSCLC. The cohort comprised 236 treatment-naïve NSCLC patients with resected, localized lung tumors. A mean age of around 66 years was recorded for the NSCLC patients, of whom more than 120 were male and some 99 were female.

At diagnosis, peripheral blood, uninvolved tumor-adjacent lung and tumor were collected and stored as a combination of fresh-frozen and FFPE material. For TCR repertoire profiling, blood samples were analyzed as peripheral blood mononuclear cells. The immunoSEQ Assay was used to sequence TCR beta CDR3 regions from DNA. For the original study's pipeline: T cell density was computed as TCR beta template counts normalized to usable DNA estimated by amplifying housekeeping genes. The preseqR package was used to estimate richness by extrapolating to 400,000 templates for PBMC samples and to 120,000 templates for tissue samples. Clonality was taken to be one minus Pielou's evenness. Tissue-enriched TCRs were identified by differential abundance testing using productive amino-acid clonotypes, minimum total count 5 and alpha 0.1. The Jaccard Index and the Morisita Overlap Index were used to quantify repertoire overlap between compartments. GLIPH grouped TCR beta CDR3s together with public tetramer-defined viral CDR3s, and a viral motif had to include at least three viral sequences and also show V-gene enrichment. As stored in TCRdb, this immuneACCESS dataset retains in-frame rearrangements with V and J assigned. A fraction of the clones does not appear; measured against another copy, unresolved V genes explain less than half of the discrepancy, and the remainder lacks a known reason. For V, J and clone size, that table is used; D and trimming come from the DNA. This sample is represented by tens of thousands of clones; about 92% of them were singletons. Approximately 7% of the sample is taken by the ten largest.

Summary of the overall study and its limitations: Uninvolved tumor-adjacent lung showed the highest T cell clonality, higher than tumor, which suggests more focused antigenic responses in the uninvolved tumor-adjacent lung. Longer overall survival was associated with higher blood T cell density, whereas shorter survival was associated with higher adjacent-lung clonality. Because the study design was exploratory, TCR variables were selected using unadjusted p-values without false-discovery rate correction. A median of 57 of the top 100 tumor clones turned up in the paired uninvolved adjacent lung, and some 28 of those clones also ranked among the top 100 of that same adjacent lung. Because multi-region tumor sequencing was not done, intratumor heterogeneity could not be ruled out.

In the germline V gene, CDR1 corresponds to SGHVS and CDR2 to FQNEAQ. The CDR3 covers 13 residues, taking in both the cysteine and the phenylalanine. Only the CDR3 DNA is retained, 39 bases long and in frame from the first base. The germline ends are 14 bases apart after V is trimmed by 8 bases and J by 6 bases. As to this clone: There is no known antigen for this receptor. Base-call qualities are not available, and no considerably larger clone is one nucleotide away.

Specimen: peripheral blood, collected before any cancer treatment. This sequence uses TRBV7-8 and TRBJ2-4; the D gene assignment is ambiguous. The clonotype comes from a female donor of 60 years or more with stage I lung adenocarcinoma. The DNA reads TGTGCCAGCCACCCCGTAACAGTAAACATTCAGTACTTC. Translated, this is CASHPVTVNIQYF. With the rest looked up from the reference TRBV7-8 and TRBJ2-4 genes rather than sequenced, the full variable domain is GAGVSQSPRYKVAKRGQDVALRCDPISGHVSLFWYQQALGQGPEFLTYFQNEAQLDKSGLPSDRFFAERPEGSVSTLKIQRTQQEDSAVYLCASHPVTVNIQYFGAGTRLSVL.